This T cell receptor beta chain was recorded in a study of T-cell memory formation after mild COVID-19. Study findings and constraints: Clones that contracted clustered mainly in CM and EM if CD4+ and in EMRA if CD8+.

Between the trimmed V and J ends, which lost 5 bases and 10 bases, there was a span of 18 bases. The CDR3 spans 14 residues. Germline CDR1 and CDR2: SGHVS and FQNEAQ. This clonotype was detected only a few times. The antigen remains unidentified. TCRdb reanalysed the 5' RACE reads using MiXCR and keeps one entry per CDR3 protein. The data hold approximately 260,000 distinct CDR3 sequences, with about 17% observed a single time. This receptor was taken from a man aged 18 to 35 who had mild COVID-19 (a few samples of this study predate the infection). Cell type and time point are not known. The V and J genes are TRBV7-8 and TRBJ2-1, with D perhaps TRBD1 or TRBD2 (5 bases each). What was sequenced was PBMCs or a T cell subset sorted from them (not recorded which). The CDR3 region is CASSPEGTSLEQFF. The CDR3 nucleotides read TGTGCCAGCAGCCCAGAGGGGACCTCCCTAGAGCAGTTCTTC. Full variable domain (remainder filled in from reference TRBV7-8 and TRBJ2-1): GAGVSQSPRYKVAKRGQDVALRCDPISGHVSLFWYQQALGQGPEFLTYFQNEAQLDKSGLPSDRFFAERPEGSVSTLKIQRTQQEDSAVYLCASSPEGTSLEQFFGPGTRLTVL.